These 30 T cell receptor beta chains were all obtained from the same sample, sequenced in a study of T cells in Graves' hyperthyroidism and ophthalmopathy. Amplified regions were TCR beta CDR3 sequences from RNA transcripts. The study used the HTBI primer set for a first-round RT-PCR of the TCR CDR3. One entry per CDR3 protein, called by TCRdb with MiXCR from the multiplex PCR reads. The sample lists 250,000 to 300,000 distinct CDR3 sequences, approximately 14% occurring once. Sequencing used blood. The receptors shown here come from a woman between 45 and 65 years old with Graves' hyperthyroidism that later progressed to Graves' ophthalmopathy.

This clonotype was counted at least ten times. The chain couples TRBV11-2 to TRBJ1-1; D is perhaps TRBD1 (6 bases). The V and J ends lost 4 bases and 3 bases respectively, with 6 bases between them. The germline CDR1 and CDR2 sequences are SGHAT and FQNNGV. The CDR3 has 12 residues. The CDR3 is CASSWTDTEAFF. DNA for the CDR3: TGTGCCAGCAGCTGGACAGACACTGAAGCTTTCTTT.

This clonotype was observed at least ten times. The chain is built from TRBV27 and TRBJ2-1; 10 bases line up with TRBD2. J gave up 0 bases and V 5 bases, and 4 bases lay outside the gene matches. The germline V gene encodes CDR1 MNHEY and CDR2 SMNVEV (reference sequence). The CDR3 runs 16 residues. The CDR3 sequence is CASSTSGTSSYNEQFF. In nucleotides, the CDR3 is TGTGCCAGCAGTACTAGCGGGACGAGCTCCTACAATGAGCAGTTCTTC.

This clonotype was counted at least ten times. The CDR3 sequence is CASSLARDEQYF. The CDR3 region has the DNA TGTGCCAGCAGCTTAGCCAGGGACGAGCAGTACTTC. This chain uses TRBV11-2 with TRBJ2-7; D may be TRBD1 (5 bases). This CDR3 region has 12 residues. Between the trimmed V and J ends, which lost 1 base and 5 bases, there was a span of 6 bases. The germline V gene encodes CDR1 SGHAT and CDR2 FQNNGV.

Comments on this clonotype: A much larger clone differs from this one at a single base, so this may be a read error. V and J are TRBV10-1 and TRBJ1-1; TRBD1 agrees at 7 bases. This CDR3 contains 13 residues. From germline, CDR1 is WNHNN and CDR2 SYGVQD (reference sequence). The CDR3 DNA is TGCGCCGGCAGTGGACAGGTGAACACTGAAGCTTTCTTT. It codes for CAGSGQVNTEAFF.

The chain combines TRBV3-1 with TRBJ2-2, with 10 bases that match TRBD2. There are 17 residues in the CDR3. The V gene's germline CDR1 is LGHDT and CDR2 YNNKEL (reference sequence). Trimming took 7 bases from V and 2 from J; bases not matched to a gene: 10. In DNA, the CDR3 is TGTGCCAGCACCCCCTGGACTAGCGGTTTTAACACCGGGGAGCTGTTTTTT. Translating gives CASTPWTSGFNTGELFF.

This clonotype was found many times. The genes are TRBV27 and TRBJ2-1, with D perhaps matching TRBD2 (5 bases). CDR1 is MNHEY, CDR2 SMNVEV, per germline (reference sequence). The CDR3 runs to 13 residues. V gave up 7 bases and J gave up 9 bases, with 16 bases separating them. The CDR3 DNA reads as TGTGCCAGCACTCCTAGCCCCGTAGGTGAGCAGTTCTTC. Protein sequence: CASTPSPVGEQFF.

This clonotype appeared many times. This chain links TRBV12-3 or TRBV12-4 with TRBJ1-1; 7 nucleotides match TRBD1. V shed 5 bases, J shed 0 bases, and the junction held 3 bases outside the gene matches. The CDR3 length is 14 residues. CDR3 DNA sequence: TGTGCCAGCAGTGTGACAGGGTTGAACACTGAAGCTTTCTTT. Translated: CASSVTGLNTEAFF.

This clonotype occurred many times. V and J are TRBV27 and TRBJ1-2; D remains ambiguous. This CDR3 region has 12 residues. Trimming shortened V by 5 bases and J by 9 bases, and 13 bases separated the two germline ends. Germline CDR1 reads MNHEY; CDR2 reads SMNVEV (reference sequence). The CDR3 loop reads CASSGTRGSYTF. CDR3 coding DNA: TGTGCCAGCAGTGGTACGAGAGGTAGCTACACCTTC.

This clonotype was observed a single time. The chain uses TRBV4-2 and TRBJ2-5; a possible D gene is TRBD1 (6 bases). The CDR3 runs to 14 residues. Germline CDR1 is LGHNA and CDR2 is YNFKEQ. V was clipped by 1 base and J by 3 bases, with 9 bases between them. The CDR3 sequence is CASSQVGGEETQYF. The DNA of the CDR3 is TGTGCCAGCAGCCAAGTAGGGGGAGAAGAGACCCAGTACTTC.

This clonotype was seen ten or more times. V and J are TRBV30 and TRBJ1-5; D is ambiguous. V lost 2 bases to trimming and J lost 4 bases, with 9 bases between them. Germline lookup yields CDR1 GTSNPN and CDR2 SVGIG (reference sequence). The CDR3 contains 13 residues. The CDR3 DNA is TGTGCCTGGAGTATAAATCGAAATCAGCCCCAGCATTTT. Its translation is CAWSINRNQPQHF.

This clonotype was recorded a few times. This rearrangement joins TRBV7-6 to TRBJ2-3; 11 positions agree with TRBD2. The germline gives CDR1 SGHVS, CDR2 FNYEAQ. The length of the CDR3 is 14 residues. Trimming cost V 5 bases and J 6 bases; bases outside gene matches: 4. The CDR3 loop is CASSRSGRGDTQYF. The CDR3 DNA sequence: TGTGCCAGCAGCCGTAGCGGGAGGGGGGATACGCAGTATTTT.

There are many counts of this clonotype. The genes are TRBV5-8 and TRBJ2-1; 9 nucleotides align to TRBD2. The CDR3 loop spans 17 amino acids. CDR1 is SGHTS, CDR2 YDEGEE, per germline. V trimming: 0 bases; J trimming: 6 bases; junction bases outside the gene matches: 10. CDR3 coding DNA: TGTGCCAGCAGCTTGGATCTCTTAGCGGGAGTATCCAATGAGCAGTTCTTC. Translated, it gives CASSLDLLAGVSNEQFF.

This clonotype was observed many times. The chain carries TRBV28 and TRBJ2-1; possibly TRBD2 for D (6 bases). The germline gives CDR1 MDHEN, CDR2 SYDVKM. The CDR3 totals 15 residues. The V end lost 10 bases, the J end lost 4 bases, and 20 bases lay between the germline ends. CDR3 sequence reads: CATRGLEGPYNEQFF. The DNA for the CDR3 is TGTGCCACCCGGGGGTTGGAGGGGCCTTACAATGAGCAGTTCTTC. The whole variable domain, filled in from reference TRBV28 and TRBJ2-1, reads DVKVTQSSRYLVKRTGEKVFLECVQDMDHENMFWYRQDPGLGLRLIYFSYDVKMKEKGDIPEGYSVSREKKERFSLILESASTNQTSMYLCATRGLEGPYNEQFFGPGTRLTVL.

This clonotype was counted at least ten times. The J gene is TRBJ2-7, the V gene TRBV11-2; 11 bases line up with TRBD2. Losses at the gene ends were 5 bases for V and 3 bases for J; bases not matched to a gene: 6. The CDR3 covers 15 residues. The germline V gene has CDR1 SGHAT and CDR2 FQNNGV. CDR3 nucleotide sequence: TGTGCCAGCAGCCCGGGACTAGCGGTGATCTACGAGCAGTACTTC. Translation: CASSPGLAVIYEQYF.

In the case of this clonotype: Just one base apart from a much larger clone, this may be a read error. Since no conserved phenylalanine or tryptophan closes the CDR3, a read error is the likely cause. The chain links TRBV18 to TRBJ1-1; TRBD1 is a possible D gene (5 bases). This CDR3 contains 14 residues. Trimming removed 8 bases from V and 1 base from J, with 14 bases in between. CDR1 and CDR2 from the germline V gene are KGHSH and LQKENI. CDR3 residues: CASAGGGKNTEAFL. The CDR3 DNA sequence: TGTGCCAGCGCGGGGGGGGGGAAGAACACTGAAGCTTTCCTT.

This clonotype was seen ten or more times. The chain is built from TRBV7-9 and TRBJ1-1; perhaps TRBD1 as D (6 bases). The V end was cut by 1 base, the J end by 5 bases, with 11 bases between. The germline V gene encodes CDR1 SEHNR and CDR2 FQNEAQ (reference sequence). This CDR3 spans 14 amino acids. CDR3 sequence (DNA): TGTGCCAGCAGCTTAGACAGGGCGAGTACTGAAGCTTTCTTT. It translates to CASSLDRASTEAFF.

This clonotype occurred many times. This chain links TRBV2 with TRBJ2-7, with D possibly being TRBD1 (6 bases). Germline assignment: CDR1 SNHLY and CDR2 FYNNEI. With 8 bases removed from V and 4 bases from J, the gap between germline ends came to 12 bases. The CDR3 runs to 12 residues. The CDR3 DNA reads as TGTGCCAGCGAGACAGGCTTATACGAGCAGTACTTC. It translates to CASETGLYEQYF.

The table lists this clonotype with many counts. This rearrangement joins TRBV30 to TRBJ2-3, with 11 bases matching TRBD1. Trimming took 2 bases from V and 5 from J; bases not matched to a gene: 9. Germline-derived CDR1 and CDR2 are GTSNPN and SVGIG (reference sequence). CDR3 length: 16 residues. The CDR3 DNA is TGTGCCTGGAGTCCTCCGGGACAGGGGGTTGGAGATACGCAGTATTTT. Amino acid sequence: CAWSPPGQGVGDTQYF.

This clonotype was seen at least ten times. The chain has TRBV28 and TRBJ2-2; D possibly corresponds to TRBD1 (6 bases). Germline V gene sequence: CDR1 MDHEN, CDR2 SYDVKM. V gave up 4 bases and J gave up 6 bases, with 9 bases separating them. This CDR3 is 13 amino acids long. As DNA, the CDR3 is TGTGCCAGCAGTTATAACAGGGCCGGGGAGCTGTTTTTT. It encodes CASSYNRAGELFF.

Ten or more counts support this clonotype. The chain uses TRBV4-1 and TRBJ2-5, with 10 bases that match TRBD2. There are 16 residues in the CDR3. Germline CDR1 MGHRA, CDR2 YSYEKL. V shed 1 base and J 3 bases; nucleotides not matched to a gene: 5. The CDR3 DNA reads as TGCGCCAGCAGCCAAGCCCCAGCGGGGGGGAAAGAGACCCAGTACTTC. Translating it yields CASSQAPAGGKETQYF.

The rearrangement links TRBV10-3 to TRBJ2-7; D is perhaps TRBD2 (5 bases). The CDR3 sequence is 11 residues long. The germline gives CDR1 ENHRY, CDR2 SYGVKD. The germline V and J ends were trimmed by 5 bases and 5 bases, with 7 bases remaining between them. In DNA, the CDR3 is TGTGCCATCAGTAACGGGAACGAGCAGTACTTC. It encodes CAISNGNEQYF.

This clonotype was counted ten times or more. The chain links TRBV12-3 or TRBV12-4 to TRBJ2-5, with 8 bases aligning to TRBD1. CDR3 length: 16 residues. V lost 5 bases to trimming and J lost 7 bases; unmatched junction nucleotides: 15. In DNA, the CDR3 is TGTGCCAGCAGTACCTTACAGGGGGAACGGGAGATGACCCAGTACTTC. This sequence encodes CASSTLQGEREMTQYF.

In DNA form, the CDR3 reads TGCAGTGCTAGAGAACCAGGTTGGGATAATTCACCCCTCCACTTT. Its protein is CSAREPGWDNSPLHF. The chain carries TRBV20-1 and TRBJ1-6, with D hard to call. Germline V gene lookup returns CDR1 DFQATT and CDR2 SNEGSKA (reference sequence). CDR3 length equals 15 residues. Deletions cut 0 bases from V and 5 bases from J, with 11 bases between.

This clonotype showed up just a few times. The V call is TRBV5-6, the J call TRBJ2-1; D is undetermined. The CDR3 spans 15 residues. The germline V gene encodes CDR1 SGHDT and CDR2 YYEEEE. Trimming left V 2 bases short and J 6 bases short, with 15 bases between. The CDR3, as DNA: TGTGCCAGCAGCTTCAACAGAGACCTTTTCAATGAGCAGTTCTTC. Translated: CASSFNRDLFNEQFF.

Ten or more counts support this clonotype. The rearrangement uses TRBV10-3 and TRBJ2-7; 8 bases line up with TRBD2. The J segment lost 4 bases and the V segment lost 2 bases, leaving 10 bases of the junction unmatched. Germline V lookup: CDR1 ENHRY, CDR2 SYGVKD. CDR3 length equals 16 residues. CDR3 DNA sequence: TGTGCCATCAGTGAGGAAGGGACTAGTCGCGATTACGAGCAGTACTTC. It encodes CAISEEGTSRDYEQYF.

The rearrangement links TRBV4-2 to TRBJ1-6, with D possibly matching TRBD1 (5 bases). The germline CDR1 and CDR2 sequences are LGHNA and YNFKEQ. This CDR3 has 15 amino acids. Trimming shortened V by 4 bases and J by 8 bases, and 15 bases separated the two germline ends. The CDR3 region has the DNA TGTGCCAGCAGCCGTTTAGGGACGGATTATTCACCCCTCCACTTT. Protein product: CASSRLGTDYSPLHF.

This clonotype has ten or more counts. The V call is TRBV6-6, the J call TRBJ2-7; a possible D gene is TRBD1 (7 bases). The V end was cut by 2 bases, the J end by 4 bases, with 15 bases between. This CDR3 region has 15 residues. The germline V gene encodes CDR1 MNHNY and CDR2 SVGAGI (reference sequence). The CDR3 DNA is TGTGCCAGCAGTTACGGGGGGACAGCCGCTTACGAGCAGTACTTC. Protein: CASSYGGTAAYEQYF.

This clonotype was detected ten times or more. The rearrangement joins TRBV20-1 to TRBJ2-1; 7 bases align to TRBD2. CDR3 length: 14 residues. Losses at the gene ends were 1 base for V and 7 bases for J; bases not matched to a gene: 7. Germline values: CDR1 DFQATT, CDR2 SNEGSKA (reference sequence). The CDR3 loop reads CSARGGGARNEQFF. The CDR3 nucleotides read TGCAGTGCTAGAGGGGGAGGGGCCAGAAATGAGCAGTTCTTC.

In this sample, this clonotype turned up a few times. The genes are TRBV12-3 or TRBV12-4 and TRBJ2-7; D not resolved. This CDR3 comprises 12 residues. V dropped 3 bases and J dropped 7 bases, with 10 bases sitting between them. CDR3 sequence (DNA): TGTGCCAGCAGTTTTATGGCGAGAGAGCAGTACTTC. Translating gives CASSFMAREQYF.

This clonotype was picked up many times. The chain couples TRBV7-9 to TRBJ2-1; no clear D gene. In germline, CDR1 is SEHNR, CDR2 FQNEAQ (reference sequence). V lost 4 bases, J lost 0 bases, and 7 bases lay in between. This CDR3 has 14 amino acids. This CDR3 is CASSSTSSYNEQFF. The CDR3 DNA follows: TGTGCCAGCAGCTCGACATCCTCCTACAATGAGCAGTTCTTC.